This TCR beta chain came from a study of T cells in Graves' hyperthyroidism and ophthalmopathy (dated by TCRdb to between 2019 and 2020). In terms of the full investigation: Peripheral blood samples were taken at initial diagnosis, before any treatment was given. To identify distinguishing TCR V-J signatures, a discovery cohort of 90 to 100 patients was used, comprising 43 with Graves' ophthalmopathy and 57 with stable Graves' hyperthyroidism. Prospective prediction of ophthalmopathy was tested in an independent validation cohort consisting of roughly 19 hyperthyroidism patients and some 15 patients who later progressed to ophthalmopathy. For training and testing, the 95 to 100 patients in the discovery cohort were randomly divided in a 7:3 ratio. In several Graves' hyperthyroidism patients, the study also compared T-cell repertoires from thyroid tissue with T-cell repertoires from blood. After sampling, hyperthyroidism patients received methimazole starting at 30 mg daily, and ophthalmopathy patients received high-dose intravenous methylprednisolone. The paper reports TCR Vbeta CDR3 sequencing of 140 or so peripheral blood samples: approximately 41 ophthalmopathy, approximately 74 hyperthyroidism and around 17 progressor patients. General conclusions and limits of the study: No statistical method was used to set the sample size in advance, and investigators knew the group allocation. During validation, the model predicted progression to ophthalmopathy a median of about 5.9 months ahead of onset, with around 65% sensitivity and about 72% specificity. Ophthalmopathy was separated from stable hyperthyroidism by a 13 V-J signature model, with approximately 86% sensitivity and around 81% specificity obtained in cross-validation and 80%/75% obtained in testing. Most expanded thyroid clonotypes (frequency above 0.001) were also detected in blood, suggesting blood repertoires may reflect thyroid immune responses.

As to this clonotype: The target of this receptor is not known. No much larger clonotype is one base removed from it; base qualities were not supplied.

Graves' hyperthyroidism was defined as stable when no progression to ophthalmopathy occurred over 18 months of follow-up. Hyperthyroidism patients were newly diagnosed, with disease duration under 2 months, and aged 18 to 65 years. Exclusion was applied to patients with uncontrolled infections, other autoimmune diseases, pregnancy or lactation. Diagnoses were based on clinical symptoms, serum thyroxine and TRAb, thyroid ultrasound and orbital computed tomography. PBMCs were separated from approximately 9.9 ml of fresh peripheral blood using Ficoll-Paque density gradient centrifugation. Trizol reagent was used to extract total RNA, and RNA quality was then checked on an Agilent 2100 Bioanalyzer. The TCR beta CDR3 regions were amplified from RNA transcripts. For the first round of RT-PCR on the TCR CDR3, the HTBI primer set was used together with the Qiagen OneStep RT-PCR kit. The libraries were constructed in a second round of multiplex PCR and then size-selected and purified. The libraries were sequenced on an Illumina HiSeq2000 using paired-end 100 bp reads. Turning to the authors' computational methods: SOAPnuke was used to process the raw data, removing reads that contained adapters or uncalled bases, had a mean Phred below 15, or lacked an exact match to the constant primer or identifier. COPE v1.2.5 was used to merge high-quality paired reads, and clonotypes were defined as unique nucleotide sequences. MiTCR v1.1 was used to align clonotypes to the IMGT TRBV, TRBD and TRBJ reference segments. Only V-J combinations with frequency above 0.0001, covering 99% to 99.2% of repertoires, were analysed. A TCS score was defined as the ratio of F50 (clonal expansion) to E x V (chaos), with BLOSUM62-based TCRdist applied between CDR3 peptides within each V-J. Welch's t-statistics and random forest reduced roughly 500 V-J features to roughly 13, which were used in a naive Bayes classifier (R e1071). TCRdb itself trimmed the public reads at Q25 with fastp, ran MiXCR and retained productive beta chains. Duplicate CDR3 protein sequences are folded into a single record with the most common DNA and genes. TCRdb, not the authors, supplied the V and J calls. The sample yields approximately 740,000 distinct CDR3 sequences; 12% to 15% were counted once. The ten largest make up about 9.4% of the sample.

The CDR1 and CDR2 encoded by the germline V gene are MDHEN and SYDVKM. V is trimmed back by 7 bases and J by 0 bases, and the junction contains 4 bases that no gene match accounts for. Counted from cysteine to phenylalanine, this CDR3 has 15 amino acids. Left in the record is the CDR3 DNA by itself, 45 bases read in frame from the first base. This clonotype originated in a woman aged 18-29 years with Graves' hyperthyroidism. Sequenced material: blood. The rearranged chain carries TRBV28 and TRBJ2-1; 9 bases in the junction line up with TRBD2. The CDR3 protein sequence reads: CASILSGSSYNEQFF. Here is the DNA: TGTGCCAGCATCCTTAGCGGGAGCTCCTACAATGAGCAGTTCTTC.